This T cell receptor (beta chain) comes out of a study of blood T cells in healthy people across ages. Notes on the study in general: Samples with more naive T cells showed higher observed beta diversity.

With regard to this clonotype: The antigen remains unidentified.

Donors were healthy Caucasian individuals from Russia aged roughly 6 to 95. The second PCR ran about 6 to 12 cycles with a sample-barcoded 5' primer and J-beta primers. Each cDNA molecule was tagged by a template-switch adaptor that had 12 random nucleotides. From the 5' RACE reads, TCRdb called clonotypes with MiXCR, one entry per CDR3 protein. The table shows 1.5 million or so distinct CDR3 sequences, with 35% to 45% occurring only once. Trimming took 0 bases from V and 11 from J, leaving 19 bases between them. The V gene's germline CDR1 is LGHNT and CDR2 FRNRAP. This CDR3 is built from 15 residues.

Sequencing input: blood. The sequence came from a woman aged 18-35 years in good health. The chain joins TRBV12-5 to TRBJ2-5; no firm D call. CDR3 amino acids: CASGLVIRGRNEQYF. The CDR3 region has the DNA TGTGCTAGTGGTTTGGTAATTAGAGGACGGAATGAGCAGTACTTC.